What follows is one TCR beta chain and its context. The antigen this receptor binds is unknown. No qualities accompany the bases; no much larger clone lies one base away. This sample was included in a study of graft-versus-host responses after intestinal transplantation (dated by TCRdb to the early 2020s). Concerning the study at large: The transplants that recipients got were multivisceral, liver-intestinal, or isolated intestinal. Alloreactive clones were identified by sequencing pre-transplant mixed lymphocyte reaction products and comparing these products with unstimulated pre-transplant donor and recipient T cells. The cohort enrolled 20 to 30 intestinal transplant recipients including one retransplant, and a few patients lacking pretransplant specimens were excluded. Donor T cell macrochimerism was defined as a peak of at least 4% donor T cells among recipient peripheral blood mononuclear cells. Every recipient was given anti-thymocyte globulin induction, followed by 2 to 4 years of maintenance tacrolimus and steroids. Instead of going to the commercial service, samples from a few later patients were sequenced in-house on an Illumina MiSeq and processed with MiXCR. After intestinal transplantation, graft-versus-host and host-versus-graft alloreactive T cell clones were followed in the graft, circulation and bone marrow using bulk TCR-beta CDR3 sequencing.

General study outcomes and caveats: GvH clones were detected in recipient bone marrow, and some of these GvH clones were observed earlier in ileal mucosa or blood, consistent with an intestinal mucosal origin. Conclusions were limited by the relatively low number and heterogeneity of intestinal transplant patients. Early after transplant, declines in HvG clones were associated with peak levels of circulating GvH clones. High GvH to HvG T cell clonal ratios were observed in the allografts of patients with donor T cell macrochimerism.

The library came from the immunoSEQ multiplex PCR assay. For most patients, genomic DNA was isolated using the Qiagen DNeasy Blood and Tissue Kit and was shipped frozen to Adaptive Biotechnologies for TCR sequencing. For most patients, genomic DNA was subjected to high-throughput TCR-beta CDR3 sequencing by Adaptive Biotechnologies. The original methods were these. Adaptive's ImmunoSEQ software was the source of the TCR sequencing data for 15 to 20 patients, while a few other patients were processed with MiXCR and VDJtools. To correct CD4 versus CD8 sorting errors, any sequence found in both subsets at a frequency ratio below 5:1 was removed. Because the origin of CDR3 nucleotide sequences shared between donor and recipient could not be assigned, those sequences were removed. At least 2-fold expansion over unstimulated cells and a minimum CFSE-low frequency of 0.002% (template counts) or 0.001% (read counts) were required for clones to be classified as alloreactive. A clone was considered mappable if detected in the sequenced pre-transplant spleen, lymph node, or MLR CFSE-low populations of the donor or recipient. The cumulative frequency of alloreactive clones was calculated as a percentage of all sequences, weighted by copy number. The source is immuneACCESS, and TCRdb retained only in-frame sequences with V and J called. Part of the clones is not carried over; for the studies checked, unresolved V genes explain less than half of this, and the remainder is unexplained. V and J calls and clone size are given by that table; D and trimming were obtained from the DNA. The sample data list more than 65,000 clones, and roughly 91% of these were observed just once. The ten largest clones add up to approximately 0.35% of the sample.

Its CDR3 holds 16 amino acids, cysteine through phenylalanine. Only the CDR3 portion is preserved as DNA: 48 bases, with reading frame beginning at the first base. In the germline V gene, CDR1 corresponds to SGHAT and CDR2 to FQNNGV. V is cut by 4 bases and J by 4 bases, and the space between the germline ends is 18 bases. In the paper's terms, the time point label means: cells obtained before transplantation from donor or recipient. CD3+CD4+ and CD3+CD8+ populations were FACS-sorted from unstimulated pre-transplant donor and recipient cells taken from spleen or lymph nodes. The chain links TRBV11-2 with TRBJ2-3, and TRBD2 may be the D gene, going by 6 matching bases. The TCR sequence derives from a human donor who received an intestinal transplant. The sequencing here drew on unstimulated CD4+ T cells sorted from spleen or lymph node cells, taken before intestinal transplant. The CDR3 region reads CASSSPVIRGADTQYF. The DNA sequence follows: TGTGCCAGCAGCTCCCCTGTCATCCGCGGGGCAGATACGCAGTATTTT.